The rows below give T cell receptor beta chains drawn from one sample of a study of tumor-infiltrating lymphocytes in primary liver carcinoma. TCRdb analysed the multiplex PCR reads with MiXCR anew, one entry per CDR3 protein. The table lists roughly 200,000 distinct CDR3 sequences, around four fifths of them singletons. The sequencing sample was made of tumor tissue from primary liver carcinoma. These receptors all stem from a man in his forties with primary liver carcinoma and hepatitis B virus infection. The CDR3 runs from the conserved cysteine through the conserved F or W. The D gene is left open where the match is weak. Not every row has a clone size; where given, it reads once, few, many or a size class.

d_call	v_call	clone_size	j_call	cdr3_aa	cdr3_nt
NA	TRBV30	NA	TRBJ1-5	CARSRLHGEPQHF	TGTGCCCGGAGTCGGCTTCATGGGGAGCCCCAGCATTTT
TRBD2	TRBV6-1	NA	TRBJ2-1	CASSEGTSRSNEQSF	TGTGCCAGCAGTGAAGGGACTAGCAGGAGCAATGAGCAGTCCTTC
TRBD2	TRBV28	many	TRBJ2-1	CASSVAGGPGNEQFF	TGTGCCAGCAGTGTAGCGGGAGGGCCGGGCAATGAGCAGTTCTTC
TRBD1	TRBV29-1	few	TRBJ2-3	CSVSGTGASNTQYF	TGTAGCGTTTCCGGGACAGGGGCGTCAAACACGCAGTATTTT
NA	TRBV12-3/TRBV12-4	NA	TRBJ2-5	CVSSRESATQYF	TGTGTCAGCAGCCGGGAGAGCGCGACCCAGTACTTC
NA	TRBV4-3	NA	TRBJ1-2	CASSQDTRWPHGYTF	TGCGCCAGTAGCCAAGATACGCGGTGGCCTCATGGCTACACCTTC
NA	TRBV4-1	many	TRBJ1-5	CASSQDLWLSANQPQHF	TGCGCCAGCAGCCAAGATTTATGGCTATCGGCGAATCAGCCCCAGCATTTT
NA	TRBV10-3	NA	TRBJ1-2	CAISESSGDYVYTF	TGTGCCATCAGTGAGTCGTCAGGGGACTATGTCTACACATTC
NA	TRBV6-2/TRBV6-3	NA	TRBJ2-7	CASSSGRSLSSYEQYF	TGTGCCAGCAGTAGTGGGCGGAGCCTCAGTTCCTACGAGCAGTACTTC
TRBD1	TRBV10-3	NA	TRBJ2-3	CAISYRDRSTDTQYF	TGTGCCATCAGTTACCGGGACAGGAGCACAGATACGCAGTATTTT
NA	TRBV19	NA	TRBJ1-2	CASNLEGFGYGYTF	TGTGCCAGTAATCTTGAGGGATTCGGCTATGGCTACACCTTC
NA	TRBV4-3	NA	TRBJ2-7	CVSSPNTGPYEQYF	TGCGTCAGCAGTCCAAATACAGGGCCCTACGAGCAGTACTTC
TRBD1	TRBV2	NA	TRBJ1-6	CASRSLRGNNSPLHF	TGTGCCAGCAGGAGTCTCAGGGGGAATAATTCACCCCTCCACTTT
NA	TRBV2	NA	TRBJ2-5	CASSRSVQETQYF	TGTGCCAGCTCGAGGTCCGTTCAAGAGACCCAGTACTTC
NA	TRBV11-2	few	TRBJ2-7	CASNPGSYEQYF	TGTGCTAGCAATCCCGGGAGCTACGAGCAGTACTTC
NA	TRBV6-6	NA	TRBJ1-1	CASSTGRTTEGFF	TGTGCCAGTAGCACAGGGAGGACTACTGAAGGTTTCTTT
NA	TRBV11-2	NA	TRBJ2-6	CVTQQSRSGATVLTF	TGTGTCACCCAGCAGTCGCGCTCTGGGGCCACCGTGCTGACTTTC